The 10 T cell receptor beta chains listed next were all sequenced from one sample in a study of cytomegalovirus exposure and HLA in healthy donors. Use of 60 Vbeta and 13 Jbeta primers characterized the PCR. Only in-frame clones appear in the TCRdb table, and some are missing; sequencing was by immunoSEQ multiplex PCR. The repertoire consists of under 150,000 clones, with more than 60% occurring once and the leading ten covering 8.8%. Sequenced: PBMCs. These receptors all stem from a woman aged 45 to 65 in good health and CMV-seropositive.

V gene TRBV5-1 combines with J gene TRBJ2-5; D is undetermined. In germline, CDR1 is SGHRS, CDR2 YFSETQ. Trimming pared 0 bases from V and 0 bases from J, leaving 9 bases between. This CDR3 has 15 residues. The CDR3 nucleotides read TGCGCCAGCAGCTTGGATGGCAGTTACCAAGAGACCCAGTACTTC. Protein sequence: CASSLDGSYQETQYF.

CDR3 in amino acids: CASSYQSTGLNTEAFF. The CDR3 coding sequence is TGTGCCAGCAGTTACCAATCGACAGGTTTGAACACTGAAGCTTTCTTT. J is TRBJ1-1 and V is TRBV6-9; D might be TRBD1 (6 bases). Deletions cut 3 bases from V and 0 bases from J, with 14 bases between. The CDR3 extends over 16 amino acids. Germline lookup yields CDR1 MNHGY and CDR2 SVAAGI.

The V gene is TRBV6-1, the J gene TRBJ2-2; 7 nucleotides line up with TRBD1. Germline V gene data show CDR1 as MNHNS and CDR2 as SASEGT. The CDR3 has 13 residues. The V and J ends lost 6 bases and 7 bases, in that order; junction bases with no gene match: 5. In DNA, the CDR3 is TGTGCCAGCAGCCTTACAGGGGACGGGGAGCTGTTTTTT. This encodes CASSLTGDGELFF.

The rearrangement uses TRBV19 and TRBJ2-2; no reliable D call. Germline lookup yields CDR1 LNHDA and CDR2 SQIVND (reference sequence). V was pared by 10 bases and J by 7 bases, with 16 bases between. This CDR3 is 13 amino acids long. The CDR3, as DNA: TGTGCCACCCAGACTGGTTACGGCGGGGAGCTGTTTTTT. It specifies CATQTGYGGELFF. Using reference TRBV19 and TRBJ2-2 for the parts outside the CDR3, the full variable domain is DGGITQSPKYLFRKEGQNVTLSCEQNLNHDAMYWYRQDPGQGLRLIYYSQIVNDFQKGDIAEGYSVSREKKESFPLTVTSAQKNPTAFYLCATQTGYGGELFFGEGSRLTVL.

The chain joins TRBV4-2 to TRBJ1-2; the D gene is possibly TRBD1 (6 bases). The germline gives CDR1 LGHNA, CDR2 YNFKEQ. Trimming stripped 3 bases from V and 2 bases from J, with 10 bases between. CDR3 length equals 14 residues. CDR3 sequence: CASSHRQENYGYTF. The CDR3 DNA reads TGTGCCAGCAGCCACCGACAGGAGAACTATGGCTACACCTTC.

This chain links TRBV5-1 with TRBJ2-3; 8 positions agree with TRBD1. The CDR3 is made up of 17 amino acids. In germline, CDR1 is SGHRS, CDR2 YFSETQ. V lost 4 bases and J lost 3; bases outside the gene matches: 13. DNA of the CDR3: TGCGCCAGCAGCCCGACGGGGCAGGGGGCCCCGACAGATACGCAGTATTTT. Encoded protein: CASSPTGQGAPTDTQYF.

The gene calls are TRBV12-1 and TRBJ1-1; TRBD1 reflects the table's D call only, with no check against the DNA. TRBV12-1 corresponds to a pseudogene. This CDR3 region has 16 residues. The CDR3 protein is CASSVEQGGSSTEAFF. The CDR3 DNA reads TGTGCCAGCAGCGTGGAACAAGGGGGCTCTAGTACTGAAGCTTTCTTT.

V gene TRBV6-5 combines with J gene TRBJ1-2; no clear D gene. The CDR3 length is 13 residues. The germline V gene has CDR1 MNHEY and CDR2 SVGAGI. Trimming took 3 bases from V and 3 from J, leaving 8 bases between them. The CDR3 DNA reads TGTGCCAGCAGTTATGACAACGACTATGGCTACACCTTC. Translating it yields CASSYDNDYGYTF.

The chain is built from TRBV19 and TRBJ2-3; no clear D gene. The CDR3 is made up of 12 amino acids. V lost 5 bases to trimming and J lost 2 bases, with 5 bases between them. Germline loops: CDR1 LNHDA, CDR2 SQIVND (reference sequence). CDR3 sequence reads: CASSFNTDTQYF. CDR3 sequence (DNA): TGTGCCAGTAGTTTTAACACAGATACGCAGTATTTT.

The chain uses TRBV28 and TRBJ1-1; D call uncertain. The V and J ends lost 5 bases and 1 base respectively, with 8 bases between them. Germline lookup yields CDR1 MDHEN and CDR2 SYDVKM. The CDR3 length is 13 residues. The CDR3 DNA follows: TGTGCCAGCAGTCGGTCAGGGAACACTGAAGCTTTCTTT. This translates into CASSRSGNTEAFF.